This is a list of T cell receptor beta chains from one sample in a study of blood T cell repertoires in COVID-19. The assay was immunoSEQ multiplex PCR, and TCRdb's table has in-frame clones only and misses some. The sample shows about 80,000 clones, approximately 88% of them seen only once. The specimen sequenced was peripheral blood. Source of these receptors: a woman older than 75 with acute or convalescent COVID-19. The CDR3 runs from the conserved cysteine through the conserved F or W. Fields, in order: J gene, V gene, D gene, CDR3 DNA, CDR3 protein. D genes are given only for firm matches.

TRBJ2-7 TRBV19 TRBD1 TGTGCCAGTAGCCGCGCCGGACAGGGACCCTACGAGCAGTACTTC CASSRAGQGPYEQYF
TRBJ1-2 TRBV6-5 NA TGTGCCAGCAGCGGAGTCCCAAACTATGGCTACACCTTC CASSGVPNYGYTF
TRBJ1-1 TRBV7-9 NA TGTGCCAGCAGCCTAAACAGGGAGGGCACTGAAGCTTTCTTT CASSLNREGTEAFF
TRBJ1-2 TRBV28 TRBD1 TGTGCCAGCAGCCCTCCTTCTCCCGGGACAGGGGCAGATGTCTATGGCTACACCTTC CASSPPSPGTGADVYGYTF
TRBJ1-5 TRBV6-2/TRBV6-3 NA TGTGCCAGCAGTTACTCGAGTCGAGTTAGCAATCAGCCCCAGCATTTT CASSYSSRVSNQPQHF
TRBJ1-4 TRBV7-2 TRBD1 TGTGCCAGCAGCTTAACCAGGACAGGGCTGGGGGAAAAACTGTTTTTT CASSLTRTGLGEKLFF
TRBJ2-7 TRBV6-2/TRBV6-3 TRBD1 TGTGCCAGCAGTTACTCGAGTAGTCGACAGGGGGCCTACTACGAGCAGTACTTC CASSYSSSRQGAYYEQYF
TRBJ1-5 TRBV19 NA TGTGCCAGTAGCCCACAAGGCAATCAGCCCCAGCATTTT CASSPQGNQPQHF
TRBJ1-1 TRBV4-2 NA TGTGCCAGCAGCCAAGAATATGGGCAGCTAATGAACACTGAAGCTTTCTTT CASSQEYGQLMNTEAFF
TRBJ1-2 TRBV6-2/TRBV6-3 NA TGTGCCAGCAGTTACGGAGACGACTATGGCTACACCTTC CASSYGDDYGYTF
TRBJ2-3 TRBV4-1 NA TGCGCCAGCAGCCAAACCGACAGGCTGGGGTACACAGATACGCAGTATTTT CASSQTDRLGYTDTQYF
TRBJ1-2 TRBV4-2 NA TGTGCCAGCACCGAGGGAGCTAACTATGGCTACACCTTC CASTEGANYGYTF
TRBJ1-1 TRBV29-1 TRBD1 TGCAGCGTCGCCGGGACAGGGCTCGCAGCTTTCTTT CSVAGTGLAAFF
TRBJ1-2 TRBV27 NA TGTGCCAGCAGTTTATCCAGCCGGCGGCCAGGGACACAAGATTTCCGAGGCTACACCTTC CASSLSSRRPGTQDFRGYTF
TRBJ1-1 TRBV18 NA TGTGCCAGCTCACCGCAGGCCTCTGAAGCTTTCTTT CASSPQASEAFF
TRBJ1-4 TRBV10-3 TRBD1 TGTGCCATCAGCGCAGGGACAGAAAATGAAAAACTGTTTTTT CAISAGTENEKLFF
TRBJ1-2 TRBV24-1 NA TGTGCCACCAGCCAGGGGTCCAACTATGGCTACACCTTC CATSQGSNYGYTF